The 17 T cell receptor beta chains presented below share a single source sample, sequenced in a study of T cell responses to AZD1222 COVID-19 vaccine (dated by TCRdb to the early 2020s). In the paper's terms, the time point label means: baseline before first vaccination. The library was obtained by the immunoSEQ multiplex PCR assay. TCRdb holds this immuneACCESS table with in-frame rearrangements only. Some clones are missing; in checked studies, unresolved V genes explain under half, and the rest has no known cause. The sample table shows 95,000 to 150,000 clones, and 85% to 90% are seen once. In total, the top ten clones hold under 3.5% of the sample. The specimen was peripheral blood, collected on day 0 of AZD1222 vaccination. The source is an adult in good health.

The J gene is TRBJ2-2, the V gene TRBV7-3; D gene ambiguous. Germline CDR1 is SGHTA and CDR2 is FQGTGA. The V gene lost 0 bases and the J gene lost 3 bases, with 5 bases spanning the gap. The CDR3 spans 14 residues. The CDR3 reads CASSLTEDTGELFF. DNA for the CDR3: TGTGCCAGCAGCTTAACTGAGGACACCGGGGAGCTGTTTTTT.

This rearrangement joins TRBV7-3 to TRBJ1-2; possible D gene TRBD1, 5 bases. Germline V gene sequence: CDR1 SGHTA, CDR2 FQGTGA. This CDR3 region has 13 residues. Trimming left V 5 bases short and J 4 bases short, with 11 bases between. The CDR3 spells CASSQLQGYGYTF. The CDR3 DNA reads TGTGCCAGCAGCCAGCTGCAGGGCTATGGCTACACCTTC.

The chain combines TRBV7-2 with TRBJ1-2, with 7 bases fitting TRBD1. In germline, CDR1 is SGHTA, CDR2 FQGNSA. With 5 bases clipped from V and 9 bases from J, the junction kept 12 bases outside the gene matches. This CDR3 is built from 14 residues. This CDR3 is CASSTRQGLSSYTF. The DNA of the CDR3 is TGTGCCAGCAGCACTCGACAGGGTCTCTCTAGCTACACCTTC.

The CDR3 nucleotides are TGTGCCAGCAGCGGACTAGCGGGTTTCTCCTACAATGAGCAGTTCTTC. Encoded protein: CASSGLAGFSYNEQFF. The rearrangement uses TRBV7-9 and TRBJ2-1; 11 bases line up with TRBD2. Germline V gene sequence: CDR1 SEHNR, CDR2 FQNEAQ (reference sequence). The CDR3 is made up of 16 amino acids. V shed 5 bases and J 0 bases; nucleotides not matched to a gene: 3.

The chain couples TRBV5-1 to TRBJ2-1, with a tentative D call TRBD2 (5 bases). The CDR3 length is 13 residues. The V end was cut by 0 bases, the J end by 12 bases, with 13 bases between. The germline V gene has CDR1 SGHRS and CDR2 YFSETQ. This CDR3 is CASSLEVEGWQFF. Here the CDR3 DNA reads TGCGCCAGCAGCTTGGAGGTCGAGGGTTGGCAGTTCTTC.

The chain has TRBV7-2 and TRBJ2-2, with 8 nucleotides matching TRBD2. Trimming cost V 1 base and J 6 bases; bases outside gene matches: 10. The CDR3 loop spans 17 amino acids. Germline V gene data show CDR1 as SGHTA and CDR2 as FQGNSA. CDR3 DNA: TGTGCCAGCAGCTTAGGTGGTCGCGGACTAGCAGCCGGGGAGCTGTTTTTT. Amino acid sequence: CASSLGGRGLAAGELFF.

The chain has TRBV28 and TRBJ1-5, with 8 bases matching TRBD1. Germline V gene sequence: CDR1 MDHEN, CDR2 SYDVKM. V trimming: 6 bases; J trimming: 3 bases; junction bases outside the gene matches: 7. This CDR3 is 15 amino acids long. CDR3 in amino acids: CASRSGQGLNQPQHF. CDR3 DNA sequence: TGTGCCAGCAGGTCTGGACAGGGACTCAATCAGCCCCAGCATTTT.

The chain uses TRBV14 and TRBJ1-1; D not resolved. This CDR3 is 14 amino acids long. Trimming took 3 bases from V and 4 from J, leaving 12 bases between them. Germline CDR1 is SGHDN and CDR2 is FVKESK. The CDR3 reads CASSQDLGGTEAFF. The CDR3, as DNA: TGTGCCAGCAGCCAGGACCTGGGCGGCACTGAAGCTTTCTTT.

J is TRBJ2-3 and V is TRBV5-1, with TRBD2 identical over 8 bases. This CDR3 contains 16 residues. Germline loops: CDR1 SGHRS, CDR2 YFSETQ. With 0 bases clipped from V and 4 bases from J, the junction kept 7 bases outside the gene matches. The CDR3 sequence is CASSLGPGLGADTQYF. The CDR3 coding sequence is TGCGCCAGCAGCTTGGGGCCGGGACTAGGGGCAGATACGCAGTATTTT.

This clone was picked up one time. This chain connects TRBV19 to TRBJ1-2; 7 bases map to TRBD1. The CDR3 has 14 amino acids. CDR1 is LNHDA, CDR2 SQIVND, per germline (reference sequence). The V segment lost 3 bases and the J segment 7 bases; nucleotides outside the gene matches: 8. The CDR3 DNA reads as TGTGCCAGTAGTATGCGGACAGGTGGGCTTGGCTACACCTTC. Translating gives CASSMRTGGLGYTF.

This rearrangement joins TRBV5-8 to TRBJ1-1; tentatively, D is TRBD1 (5 bases). Trimming stripped 7 bases from V and 4 bases from J, with 17 bases between. The CDR3 contains 14 residues. Germline loops: CDR1 SGHTS, CDR2 YDEGEE. CDR3 bases: TGTGCCAGCGGAGAAGGGGAGTGGGGCACTGAAGCTTTCTTT. Its protein product is CASGEGEWGTEAFF. The full variable domain, its missing parts supplied by reference TRBV5-8 and TRBJ1-1, is EAGVTQSPTHLIKTRGQQATLRCSPISGHTSVYWYQQALGLGLQFLLWYDEGEERNRGNFPPRFSGRQFPNYSSELNVNALELEDSALYLCASGEGEWGTEAFFGQGTRLTVV.

V is TRBV4-1 and J is TRBJ2-7; TRBD2 matches 7 bases. CDR3 length equals 16 residues. V shed 1 base, J shed 0 bases, and the junction held 6 bases outside the gene matches. Germline CDR1 and CDR2: MGHRA and YSYEKL. The CDR3 region has the DNA TGCGCCAGCAGCCAAGTCGGGGGGTTTAGCTCCTACGAGCAGTACTTC. Translated: CASSQVGGFSSYEQYF.

The chain joins TRBV5-1 to TRBJ1-2; 12 bases are shared with TRBD1. From germline, CDR1 is SGHRS and CDR2 YFSETQ. J gave up 1 base and V 1 base, and 5 bases lay outside the gene matches. The CDR3 covers 17 residues. The DNA of the CDR3 is TGCGCCAGCAGCTTGTCGGGACAGGGGGCAAATAACTATGGCTACACCTTC. Translation: CASSLSGQGANNYGYTF.

A remark on this clone: Other DNA sequences of this sample code for an identical CDR3. The V call is TRBV19, the J call TRBJ1-1; D gene unclear. Germline V gene sequence: CDR1 LNHDA, CDR2 SQIVND (reference sequence). The V end lost 2 bases, the J end lost 1 base, and 2 bases lay between the germline ends. The CDR3 totals 12 residues. CDR3 sequence: CASSIWNTEAFF. The CDR3 nucleotides are TGTGCCAGTAGTATATGGAACACTGAAGCTTTCTTT.

This chain connects TRBV30 to TRBJ1-2, with a possible D match to TRBD1 (5 bases). The V gene's germline CDR1 is GTSNPN and CDR2 SVGIG (reference sequence). The V end was cut by 3 bases, the J end by 2 bases, with 7 bases between. The CDR3 sequence is 12 residues long. The CDR3 loop reads CAWSGGNYGYTF. As DNA, the CDR3 is TGTGCCTGGAGCGGGGGGAACTATGGCTACACCTTC.

The rearrangement uses TRBV21-1 and TRBJ2-4. TRBV21-1 is recorded as a pseudogene. This CDR3 comprises 21 residues. CDR3 DNA: TGTGCCAGCAGAAATCGATATTGGGTAGCAACAGTGTTCTGGACCAAAAACATTCAGTACTTC. It encodes CASRNRYWVATVFWTKNIQYF.

This chain connects TRBV7-6 to TRBJ2-3; D possibly matches TRBD1 or TRBD2 (6 bases each). Germline V lookup: CDR1 SGHVS, CDR2 FNYEAQ. The CDR3 runs to 17 residues. V dropped 4 bases and J dropped 0 bases, with 17 bases sitting between them. The CDR3 DNA reads TGTGCCAGCAGCTCCCACCCCCGGGGGCAGAGCACAGATACGCAGTATTTT. Amino acid sequence: CASSSHPRGQSTDTQYF.